This TCR delta chain was found in a study of Vδ1+ human thymocytes. General study results and limits: Unlike peripheral blood Vdelta1+ controls, thymic delta-chain sequences included approximately 21% Vdelta2 and few Vdelta3. Thymic TRG and TRD repertoires appeared highly polyclonal, with Gaussian CDR3 length distributions.

The template was reverse-transcribed extracted RNA. The CDR3 regions were amplified by multiplex PCR from V-gene primers to a constant-region primer. TCRdb re-identified clones in the multiplex PCR reads via CATT. The data show about 25,000 delta-chain clones, roughly 6.7% seen once. To note about this clone: Its antigen is not identified.

The CDR3 totals 16 residues. V lost 1 base and J 6 bases, leaving 18 bases between the germline ends. Looked up from germline, CDR1 is TSWWSYY and CDR2 is QGS. Thymocytes were sorted as CD3+ TCRVdelta1+ TCRVdelta2- after alphabeta T cell depletion. This chain links TRDV1 with TRDJ1, with unresolved D. The receptor comes from a girl under three years old who had congenital heart surgery. The sample consisted of Vdelta1+ gamma-delta thymocytes from the thymus. Indicated subset: FACS-sorted CD3+ TCRalphabeta- TCRVdelta1+ TCRVdelta2- thymocytes. CDR3 loop: CALGERSNVALNKLIF. CDR3 DNA sequence: TGTGCTCTTGGGGAACGATCGAACGTAGCGCTGAATAAACTCATCTTT.